This TCR beta chain was identified during a study of T cells in Graves' hyperthyroidism and ophthalmopathy. TCR beta CDR3 sequences were amplified from RNA transcripts. HTBI primers were employed in a first-round RT-PCR of the TCR CDR3. TCRdb redid the calling of the multiplex PCR reads with MiXCR, one entry per CDR3 protein. The table lists 250,000 to 300,000 distinct CDR3 sequences, 13% to 15% of them singletons. Study-level points and caveats: Most expanded thyroid clonotypes above 0.001 recurred in blood.

PBMCs were sourced from approximately 10 ml fresh peripheral blood. This clonotype has at least ten counts. The antigen is not known. V lost 10 bases and J lost 7; bases outside the gene matches: 11. CDR1 is MDHEN, CDR2 SYDVKM, per germline. CDR3 length: 13 residues. Specimen: blood. J is TRBJ2-7 and V is TRBV28; 9 positions agree with TRBD1. This receptor was obtained from a woman aged 40 to 55 with Graves' hyperthyroidism that later progressed to Graves' ophthalmopathy. The CDR3 region is CATRGQGSSEQYF. The CDR3 coding sequence is TGTGCCACCAGGGGACAGGGCTCTTCAGAGCAGTACTTC. The whole variable domain, remainder taken from reference TRBV28 and TRBJ2-7, is DVKVTQSSRYLVKRTGEKVFLECVQDMDHENMFWYRQDPGLGLRLIYFSYDVKMKEKGDIPEGYSVSREKKERFSLILESASTNQTSMYLCATRGQGSSEQYFGPGTRLTVT.